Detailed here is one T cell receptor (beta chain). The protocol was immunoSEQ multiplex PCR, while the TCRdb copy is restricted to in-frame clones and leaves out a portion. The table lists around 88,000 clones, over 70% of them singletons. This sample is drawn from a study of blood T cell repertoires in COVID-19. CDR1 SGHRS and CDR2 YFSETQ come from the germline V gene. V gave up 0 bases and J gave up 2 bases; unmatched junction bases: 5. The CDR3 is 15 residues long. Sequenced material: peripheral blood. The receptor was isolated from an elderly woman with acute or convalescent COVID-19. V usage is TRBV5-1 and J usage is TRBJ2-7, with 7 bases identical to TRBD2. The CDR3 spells CASSLVGRGTYEQYF. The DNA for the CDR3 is TGCGCCAGCAGCTTGGTCGGGCGGGGGACCTACGAGCAGTACTTC.